These T cell receptor beta chains were read from a single sample in a study of type 1 regulatory T cells. TCRdb redid the calling of the reads with MiXCR, one entry per CDR3 protein. The table shows roughly 40,000 distinct CDR3 sequences, with 10% to 15% occurring only once. These TCRs are of unknown antigen specificity. The sample consisted of cultured non-Tr1 T cells, either the whole culture or a sorted T cell fraction (not recorded which). The receptors were sampled from a human donor in good health. Each CDR3 is given with its conserved first and last residue.

V gene: TRBV5-1; CDR3 protein: CASSLDGIKYQETQYF
V gene: TRBV29-1; CDR3 protein: CSASQSSDEKLFF
V gene: TRBV11-2; CDR3 protein: CASTLGGGSINEQFF
V gene: TRBV7-3; CDR3 protein: CASSLISTNTGELFF
V gene: TRBV10-2; CDR3 protein: CASSPGTSGFGGELFF
V gene: TRBV27; CDR3 protein: CASRGSYNSPLHF
V gene: TRBV5-1; CDR3 protein: CASSLGSGGPRDEQFF
V gene: TRBV12-3/TRBV12-4; CDR3 protein: CASSRQAVREKLFF
V gene: TRBV10-2; CDR3 protein: CASSGVLETQYF
V gene: TRBV29-1; CDR3 protein: CSVVSGTDTEAFF
V gene: TRBV7-2; CDR3 protein: CASSWAGPGQGVPETQYF
V gene: TRBV5-1; CDR3 protein: CASSLSGTGGDYTF
V gene: TRBV9; CDR3 protein: CASSALGRRGETQYF
V gene: TRBV25-1; CDR3 protein: CASRTSGSSYNEQFF
V gene: TRBV18; CDR3 protein: CASSPSGDYGYTF
V gene: TRBV3-1; CDR3 protein: CASSPLNRIETQYF
V gene: TRBV30; CDR3 protein: CAWSVKGAGNIQYF
V gene: TRBV20-1; CDR3 protein: CSATDWHNEQFF
V gene: TRBV15; CDR3 protein: CATSRDTPSGVNTGELFF
V gene: TRBV20-1; CDR3 protein: CSARRTATDTQYF
V gene: TRBV7-9; CDR3 protein: CASGRGQPLGELFF
V gene: TRBV24-1; CDR3 protein: CATSAVGRGDTGELFF
V gene: TRBV20-1; CDR3 protein: CSASTGTGRMNTEAFF
V gene: TRBV7-2; CDR3 protein: CASSYQTVISGNTIYF
V gene: TRBV6-2/TRBV6-3; CDR3 protein: CASSYLPGLDNEQFF
V gene: TRBV5-1; CDR3 protein: CASSPGGQARTEAFF
V gene: TRBV7-3; CDR3 protein: CASSLDQTSGTDTQYF
V gene: TRBV5-1; CDR3 protein: CASSLEAAGNTIYF
V gene: TRBV5-1; CDR3 protein: CASYISYNEQFF
V gene: TRBV7-2; CDR3 protein: CASSQTGAGNTIYF
V gene: TRBV5-1; CDR3 protein: CASSLELGGSYNKQFF
V gene: TRBV6-2/TRBV6-3; CDR3 protein: CASRGDRSSYNEQFF
V gene: TRBV20-1; CDR3 protein: CSATRGPGNTIYF
V gene: TRBV18; CDR3 protein: CASSPRRDSSGNTIYF
V gene: TRBV5-1; CDR3 protein: CASSLKGDDNEQFF
V gene: TRBV28; CDR3 protein: CASTLGYTEAFF
V gene: TRBV21-1; CDR3 protein: CASSNPWDHPNTEAFF
V gene: TRBV5-4; CDR3 protein: CASSLDSTSYNEQFF
V gene: TRBV5-5; CDR3 protein: CASSSVIDIQYF
V gene: TRBV6-5; CDR3 protein: CASSWNRALESPLHF
V gene: TRBV5-1; CDR3 protein: CASSPLQTYEQYF
V gene: TRBV5-1; CDR3 protein: CASRQGASVDTQYF
V gene: TRBV7-9; CDR3 protein: CASSFDRTDQPQHF
V gene: TRBV7-2; CDR3 protein: CASSFLGGSSSYGYTF
V gene: TRBV10-3; CDR3 protein: CAIGHQNTGELFF
V gene: TRBV7-2; CDR3 protein: CASSSMSGLHEQFF
V gene: TRBV7-3; CDR3 protein: CASSSTGYQETQYF
V gene: TRBV7-2; CDR3 protein: CASSPSVANYGYTF
V gene: TRBV7-9; CDR3 protein: CASSRSGLAGFYEQFF
V gene: TRBV7-2; CDR3 protein: CASSSTGGYEQYF
V gene: TRBV5-1; CDR3 protein: CASSITGQPMNTEAFF
V gene: TRBV20-1; CDR3 protein: CSARDLGEAGNTIYF
V gene: TRBV3-1; CDR3 protein: CASQREADSSYNEQFF
V gene: TRBV20-1; CDR3 protein: CSARKQGVDGSPLHF
V gene: TRBV24-1; CDR3 protein: CATSALTGPNEQFF